This TCR beta chain was sequenced during a study of blood T cell repertoires in COVID-19. Study context: Material from acute and convalescent COVID-19 was sourced from the United States, Italy and Spain. From T cells, B-cell-depleted T cells, or PBMCs came the material, which was cDNA or gDNA.

In germline, CDR1 is MNHNY, CDR2 SVGAGI (reference sequence). The CDR3 extends over 15 amino acids. V gave up 7 bases and J gave up 0 bases; unmatched junction bases: 5. This clone was detected only a few times. Sequencing was performed with immunoSEQ multiplex PCR; in TCRdb, only in-frame clones are kept and a portion is missing. The sample includes some 78,000 clones, over 80% of them seen just once. Source material: peripheral blood. The sequence derives from a man in his 60s with active or convalescent COVID-19. The chain is built from TRBV6-6 and TRBJ2-7; 11 nucleotides agree with TRBD2. The CDR3 sequence is CASTLTSGGSYEQYF. DNA of the CDR3: TGTGCCAGCACCTTAACTAGCGGGGGCTCCTACGAGCAGTACTTC.